The 19 T cell receptor beta chains below come from one sample, sequenced in a study of blood T cell repertoires in COVID-19. Some clones are missing from TCRdb's copy, which holds only in-frame ones; the method was immunoSEQ multiplex PCR. The sample lists some 280,000 clones, 86% occurring once. Sequences were obtained from peripheral blood. The receptor set was obtained from a woman in her 30s with active or convalescent COVID-19.

The CDR3, as DNA: TGCGCCAGCAGCTTATTACAGACTACCTATGGCTACACCTTC. This translates into CASSLLQTTYGYTF. The chain combines TRBV5-1 with TRBJ1-2, with unresolved D. Per the germline V gene, CDR1 is SGHRS and CDR2 is YFSETQ. This CDR3 is built from 14 residues. V was shortened by 2 bases and J by 4 bases, with 12 bases between the two germline ends.

This clone was observed many times. The V call is TRBV15, the J call TRBJ1-4; no reliable D call. The CDR3 is 13 amino acids. CDR1 and CDR2 from the germline V gene are LNHNV and YYDKDF (reference sequence). Trimming pared 4 bases from V and 12 bases from J, leaving 15 bases between. In nucleotides, the CDR3 is TGTGCCACCAGCAAGGCTCCTAGAGGTCAACTGTTTTTT. Residues: CATSKAPRGQLFF.

This chain connects TRBV12-3 or TRBV12-4 to TRBJ2-4, with 8 bases aligning to TRBD1. This CDR3 has 13 residues. Unmatched junction bases numbered 10, after V lost 10 bases and J lost 8 bases. The CDR3 is CAIRSDRADIQYF. In DNA form, the CDR3 reads TGTGCCATTCGGTCGGACAGGGCTGACATTCAGTACTTC.

The genes are TRBV6-1 and TRBJ1-3; a possible D gene is TRBD1 (5 bases). This CDR3 region has 15 residues. V lost 0 bases to trimming and J lost 4 bases, with 10 bases between them. CDR1 is MNHNS and CDR2 is SASEGT in the germline V gene. CDR3 loop: CASSEAKTAGNTIYF. The CDR3 DNA sequence: TGTGCCAGCAGTGAAGCGAAGACAGCAGGAAACACCATATATTTT.

V usage is TRBV5-5 and J usage is TRBJ1-1, with TRBD1 identical over 7 bases. From germline, CDR1 is SGHKS and CDR2 YYEKEE (reference sequence). V trimming: 4 bases; J trimming: 7 bases; junction bases outside the gene matches: 10. The CDR3 extends over 14 amino acids. In DNA form, the CDR3 reads TGTGCCAGCAGCCAACCGCAGGGGGTGGGTGAAGCTTTCTTT. Protein sequence: CASSQPQGVGEAFF. The entire variable domain, with the rest obtained from reference TRBV5-5 and TRBJ1-1, is as follows: DAGVTQSPTHLIKTRGQQVTLRCSPISGHKSVSWYQQVLGQGPQFIFQYYEKEERGRGNFPDRFSARQFPNYSSELNVNALLLGDSALYLCASSQPQGVGEAFFGQGTRLTVV.

This chain connects TRBV28 to TRBJ1-3; unclear D gene. This CDR3 is 14 amino acids long. Per the germline V gene, CDR1 is MDHEN and CDR2 is SYDVKM. V lost 8 bases and J lost 0, with 11 bases in between. CDR3 in amino acids: CASADNLSGNTIYF. The CDR3, as DNA: TGTGCCAGCGCCGACAATCTCTCTGGAAACACCATATATTTT.

The chain links TRBV19 to TRBJ2-3; 7 bases are shared with TRBD1. CDR3 size: 14 residues. Germline V lookup: CDR1 LNHDA, CDR2 SQIVND (reference sequence). V was clipped by 6 bases and J by 9 bases; unmatched bases: 12. This chain's CDR3 is CASSWDSATKTQYF. DNA for the CDR3: TGTGCCAGTAGCTGGGACAGCGCTACGAAAACGCAGTATTTT.

This clone was detected once. The chain employs TRBV5-4 and TRBJ2-3; D is possibly TRBD2 (5 bases). This CDR3 contains 16 residues. V was clipped by 0 bases and J by 0 bases, with 11 bases between them. CDR1 and CDR2 from the germline V gene are SGHNT and YYREEE (reference sequence). The chain's CDR3 is CASSLERSWSTDTQYF. The CDR3 DNA sequence: TGTGCCAGCAGCTTGGAGCGGTCTTGGAGCACAGATACGCAGTATTTT.

A word on this clone: Other DNA variants within this sample encode the same CDR3. The chain uses TRBV20-1 and TRBJ2-5; D might be TRBD2 (7 bases). The CDR3 spans 15 residues. Germline values: CDR1 DFQATT, CDR2 SNEGSKA (reference sequence). V gave up 3 bases and J gave up 1 base, with 15 bases separating them. The CDR3 region is CSASRGGGAQETQYF. CDR3 bases: TGCAGTGCTAGTAGGGGCGGGGGCGCCCAAGAGACCCAGTACTTC.

J is TRBJ2-1 and V is TRBV3-1 (or the pseudogene TRBV3-2); D is undetermined. This CDR3 spans 13 amino acids. The ends were cut back, 3 bases at V and 4 bases at J, with 7 bases in the middle. In germline, CDR1 is LGHDT, CDR2 YNNKEL (reference sequence). As DNA, the CDR3 is TGTGCCAGCAGCCAGGGCAGATACAATGAGCAGTTCTTC. Its protein product is CASSQGRYNEQFF.

This clone was observed a few times. This chain joins TRBV29-1 and TRBJ1-1; the D gene is possibly TRBD1 (5 bases). Trimming pared 5 bases from V and 1 base from J, leaving 11 bases between. CDR3 length: 13 amino acids. Germline CDR1 and CDR2: SQVTM and ANQGSEA. CDR3 nucleotide sequence: TGCAGCGTTCTCGGACAATGGAACACTGAAGCTTTCTTT. It codes for CSVLGQWNTEAFF. The full variable domain, with the rest looked up from reference TRBV29-1 and TRBJ1-1, is SAVISQKPSRDICQRGTSLTIQCQVDSQVTMMFWYRQQPGQSLTLIATANQGSEATYESGFVIDKFPISRPNLTFSTLTVSNMSPEDSSIYLCSVLGQWNTEAFFGQGTRLTVV.

The rearrangement joins TRBV27 to TRBJ2-1; TRBD2 matches 8 bases. This CDR3 comprises 14 residues. CDR1 is MNHEY and CDR2 is SMNVEV in the germline V gene (reference sequence). The V and J ends lost 4 bases and 7 bases, in that order; junction bases with no gene match: 6. CDR3 loop: CASSSGGALNEQFF. The DNA of the CDR3 is TGTGCCAGCAGTTCCGGGGGGGCCTTAAATGAGCAGTTCTTC.

CDR3 in amino acids: CASSGRDRETQYF. The CDR3 DNA sequence: TGTGCCAGCAGCGGCAGGGATCGAGAGACCCAGTACTTC. The rearrangement uses TRBV9 and TRBJ2-5; possibly TRBD1 for D (5 bases). This CDR3 spans 13 amino acids. Germline CDR1 reads SGDLS; CDR2 reads YYNGEE. V lost 3 bases, J lost 4 bases, and 10 bases lay in between. The whole variable domain, filled in from reference TRBV9 and TRBJ2-5, reads DSGVTQTPKHLITATGQRVTLRCSPRSGDLSVYWYQQSLDQGLQFLIQYYNGEERAKGNILERFSAQQFPDLHSELNLSSLELGDSALYFCASSGRDRETQYFGPGTRLLVL.

V gene TRBV6-6 combines with J gene TRBJ2-5, with unresolved D. Trimming removed 2 bases at V and 4 bases at J, with 11 bases between. The germline V gene has CDR1 MNHNY and CDR2 SVGAGI (reference sequence). This CDR3 has 14 residues. CDR3 sequence: CASSYEPRPETQYF. In DNA, the CDR3 is TGTGCCAGCAGTTACGAGCCGAGGCCAGAGACCCAGTACTTC.

This clone is a singleton in its sample. This chain joins TRBV29-1 and TRBJ1-1; no clear D gene. V was cut by 4 bases and J by 0 bases, with 12 bases left in between. Germline-derived CDR1 and CDR2 are SQVTM and ANQGSEA. The CDR3 has 14 residues. CDR3 bases: TGCAGCGTTGCGGTAGGCGGGGTGAACACTGAAGCTTTCTTT. Its protein product is CSVAVGGVNTEAFF.

The chain couples TRBV12-3 or TRBV12-4 to TRBJ2-5; D is perhaps TRBD1 (6 bases). The CDR3 runs 13 residues. V dropped 6 bases and J dropped 4 bases, with 12 bases sitting between them. The DNA for the CDR3 is TGTGCCAGCAGCATACAGGGAAGAGAGACCCAGTACTTC. Translated: CASSIQGRETQYF.

A single count supports this clone. J is TRBJ1-3 and V is TRBV4-2, with 7 bases matching TRBD1. This CDR3 region has 20 residues. The V segment lost 0 bases and the J segment 3 bases; nucleotides outside the gene matches: 17. Per germline, CDR1 LGHNA and CDR2 YNFKEQ. The CDR3 DNA sequence: TGTGCCAGCAGCCAAGATGTCGTACTTGACAGGGACGTCGTTGGAAACACCATATATTTT. This sequence encodes CASSQDVVLDRDVVGNTIYF.

The chain joins TRBV9 to TRBJ2-1; the match to TRBD2 covers 8 bases. V gave up 3 bases and J gave up 3 bases; unmatched junction bases: 5. CDR3 length: 15 amino acids. Looked up from germline, CDR1 is SGDLS and CDR2 is YYNGEE. CDR3 residues: CASSERGMDYNEQFF. The DNA of the CDR3 is TGTGCCAGCAGCGAGCGGGGGATGGACTACAATGAGCAGTTCTTC. The entire variable domain, with the rest obtained from reference TRBV9 and TRBJ2-1, is as follows: DSGVTQTPKHLITATGQRVTLRCSPRSGDLSVYWYQQSLDQGLQFLIQYYNGEERAKGNILERFSAQQFPDLHSELNLSSLELGDSALYFCASSERGMDYNEQFFGPGTRLTVL.

This sequence joins TRBV30 and TRBJ1-2; TRBD1 might be the D (6 bases). Germline V lookup: CDR1 GTSNPN, CDR2 SVGIG (reference sequence). The germline V and J ends were trimmed by 4 bases and 7 bases, with 19 bases remaining between them. The CDR3 totals 14 residues. This CDR3 reads CAWMGAGAWSGYTF. In nucleotides, the CDR3 is TGTGCCTGGATGGGTGCGGGGGCATGGAGTGGCTACACCTTC.